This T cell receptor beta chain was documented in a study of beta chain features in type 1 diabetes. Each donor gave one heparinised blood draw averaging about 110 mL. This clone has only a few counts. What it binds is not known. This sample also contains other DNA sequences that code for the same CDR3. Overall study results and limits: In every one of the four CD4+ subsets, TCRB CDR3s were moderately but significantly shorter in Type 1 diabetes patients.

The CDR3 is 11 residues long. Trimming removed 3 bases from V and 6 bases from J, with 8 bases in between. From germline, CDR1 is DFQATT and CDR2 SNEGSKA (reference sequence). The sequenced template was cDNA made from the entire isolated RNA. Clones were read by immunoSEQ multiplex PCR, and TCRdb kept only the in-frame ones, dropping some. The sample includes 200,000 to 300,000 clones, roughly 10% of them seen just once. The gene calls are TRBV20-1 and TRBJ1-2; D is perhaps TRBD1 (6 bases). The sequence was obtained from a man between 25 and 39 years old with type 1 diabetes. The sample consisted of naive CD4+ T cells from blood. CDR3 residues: CSARAGDGYTF. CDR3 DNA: TGCAGTGCTAGGGCAGGGGATGGCTACACCTTC.